A single sample gave rise to the 25 T cell receptor beta chains below, sequenced in a study of CD8 T cells in ankylosing spondylitis. Each CDR3 protein is one row after TCRdb ran MiXCR on the 5' RACE reads. The sample lists approximately 210,000 distinct CDR3 sequences; around 13% were seen once. The specimen sequenced was blood, either unsorted or a sorted T cell fraction (not recorded which). The receptors here all came from a male donor with ankylosing spondylitis or in good health (not recorded which).

Details on this clonotype: A read error may account for a junction end that differs from germline. The rearrangement uses TRBV11-2 and TRBJ1-1; D is uncertain. Germline values: CDR1 SGHAT, CDR2 FQNNGV. This CDR3 comprises 13 residues. This chain's CDR3 is CANSLGWGTEAFF. The CDR3 DNA reads TGTGCCAACAGCTTAGGGTGGGGTACTGAAGCTTTCTTT.

In this sample, this clonotype turned up a few times. The chain combines TRBV29-1 with TRBJ2-1; D uncertain. The V and J ends lost 8 bases and 0 bases respectively, with 14 bases between them. Germline CDR1 reads SQVTM; CDR2 reads ANQGSEA. The CDR3 contains 14 residues. The CDR3 bases are TGCAGCTCTCGAGCGTGGAGCTCCTACAATGAGCAGTTCTTC. This encodes CSSRAWSSYNEQFF.

The rearrangement links TRBV4-1 to TRBJ2-7, with TRBD1 as a possible D gene (5 bases). V lost 6 bases to trimming and J lost 4 bases, with 19 bases between them. Per the germline V gene, CDR1 is MGHRA and CDR2 is YSYEKL. This CDR3 is built from 15 residues. The CDR3 DNA follows: TGCGCCAGCAGTTTTTCGAAGCAGGGTAATTACGAGCAGTACTTC. This encodes CASSFSKQGNYEQYF.

The rearrangement links TRBV6-5 to TRBJ1-2; 11 nucleotides match TRBD1. V shed 1 base, J shed 7 bases, and the junction held 2 bases outside the gene matches. Germline CDR1 and CDR2: MNHEY and SVGAGI. The CDR3 contains 14 residues. The CDR3 region is CASSYFGTGGGYTF. CDR3 bases: TGTGCCAGCAGTTACTTCGGGACAGGGGGTGGCTACACCTTC.

The rearrangement joins TRBV29-1 to TRBJ2-3, with a tentative D call TRBD2 (6 bases). From germline, CDR1 is SQVTM and CDR2 ANQGSEA. The CDR3 is 16 amino acids. Trimming pared 0 bases from V and 3 bases from J, leaving 16 bases between. For the CDR3, the DNA is TGCAGCGTTGAAGATTCCCCGGCTAGCGAAACAGATACGCAGTATTTT. It codes for CSVEDSPASETDTQYF.

This clonotype has only a few counts. V gene TRBV5-1 combines with J gene TRBJ2-5; TRBD2 matches 15 bases. Trimming removed 3 bases from V and 0 bases from J; junction bases left unmatched: 6. The germline gives CDR1 SGHRS, CDR2 YFSETQ. The CDR3 sequence is 18 residues long. Written as DNA, the CDR3 is TGCGCCAGCAGCTCCGGGACTAGCGGGGGGAAATACCAAGAGACCCAGTACTTC. It is translated as CASSSGTSGGKYQETQYF.

This clonotype was observed a handful of times. The genes are TRBV4-2 and TRBJ2-1; D perhaps matches TRBD2 (7 bases). The length of the CDR3 is 14 residues. In germline, CDR1 is LGHNA, CDR2 YNFKEQ. V lost 0 bases and J lost 12, with 15 bases in between. In nucleotides, the CDR3 is TGTGCCAGCAGCCAAGAAGGGGGGGGTCGGGGGCAGTTCTTC. Amino acids: CASSQEGGGRGQFF.

This clonotype was detected many times. The chain has TRBV4-2 and TRBJ2-1, with 7 bases identical to TRBD2. Trimming took 7 bases from V and 7 from J; bases not matched to a gene: 13. Germline values: CDR1 LGHNA, CDR2 YNFKEQ. This CDR3 is built from 15 residues. The CDR3 protein is CASTPFSGRLNEQFF. The CDR3 nucleotides read TGTGCCAGCACCCCATTTTCCGGGAGGTTGAATGAGCAGTTCTTC.

This chain joins TRBV11-2 and TRBJ2-7, with 11 positions matching TRBD1. With V trimmed by 5 bases and J by 4 bases, 10 bases remained unmatched. Germline CDR1 and CDR2: SGHAT and FQNNGV. The CDR3 runs 16 residues. The DNA for the CDR3 is TGTGCCAGCAGCCTCGAAAGGGACAGGGGGTATTACGAGCAGTACTTC. This gives the protein CASSLERDRGYYEQYF.

The chain links TRBV27 to TRBJ2-3; 14 nucleotides align to TRBD2. The ends lost 4 bases at V and 5 bases at J; junction bases unmatched: 5. CDR3 size: 16 residues. The germline V gene has CDR1 MNHEY and CDR2 SMNVEV (reference sequence). CDR3 coding DNA: TGTGCCAGCAGTTACCGGACTAGCGGGGGGATAGATACGCAGTATTTT. Protein product: CASSYRTSGGIDTQYF.

This clonotype showed up just a few times. V usage is TRBV5-6 and J usage is TRBJ2-1; possibly TRBD2 for D (5 bases). Trimming pared 6 bases from V and 8 bases from J, leaving 21 bases between. The CDR3 has 15 amino acids. CDR1 SGHDT and CDR2 YYEEEE come from the germline V gene. The CDR3 nucleotides are TGTGCCAGCACCACTCGAGGGAGTACTATGTATGAGCAGTTCTTC. Residues: CASTTRGSTMYEQFF.

V usage is TRBV12-3 or TRBV12-4 and J usage is TRBJ1-1; weak D call: TRBD1 (5 bases). V lost 3 bases and J lost 4, with 12 bases in between. This CDR3 is 14 amino acids long. The CDR3 DNA reads TGTGCCAGCAGTTTTGGTCCAGGGAGCACTGAAGCTTTCTTT. Translation: CASSFGPGSTEAFF.

This chain joins TRBV6-1 and TRBJ2-5; no clear D. Germline lookup yields CDR1 MNHNS and CDR2 SASEGT. CDR3 length: 17 amino acids. V shed 0 bases and J shed 1 base, with 15 bases lying between them. CDR3 in DNA: TGTGCCAGCAGTGAAGCTCGGTGGCAGGACCTCCAAGAGACCCAGTACTTC. It yields the protein CASSEARWQDLQETQYF.

The table lists this clonotype with many counts. The gene calls are TRBV4-1 and TRBJ2-1, with 11 bases identical to TRBD2. Per the germline V gene, CDR1 is MGHRA and CDR2 is YSYEKL. This CDR3 spans 15 amino acids. Losses at the gene ends were 1 base for V and 10 bases for J; bases not matched to a gene: 6. The CDR3 loop reads CASSQVTSGRVEQFF. The CDR3 DNA follows: TGCGCCAGCAGCCAAGTTACTAGCGGGAGAGTGGAGCAGTTCTTC.

In its sample, this clonotype was seen a few times. The J gene is TRBJ2-2, the V gene TRBV5-1, with a possible D match to TRBD2 (6 bases). This CDR3 has 19 residues. Trimming pared 2 bases from V and 4 bases from J, leaving 24 bases between. The germline V gene has CDR1 SGHRS and CDR2 YFSETQ. CDR3 sequence reads: CASSLREAQFAGGTGELFF. The CDR3 DNA is TGCGCCAGCAGCTTACGAGAGGCCCAATTCGCCGGGGGCACCGGGGAGCTGTTTTTT.

This clonotype was detected a few times. The chain carries TRBV5-1 and TRBJ2-7; 8 bases are shared with TRBD1. The CDR3 length is 16 residues. J gave up 0 bases and V 3 bases, and 8 bases lay outside the gene matches. Germline CDR1 is SGHRS and CDR2 is YFSETQ. The CDR3 DNA is TGCGCCAGCAGCTCTCGACAGGGGATTTTCTCCTACGAGCAGTACTTC. Its translation: CASSSRQGIFSYEQYF. Full variable domain (remainder filled in from reference TRBV5-1 and TRBJ2-7): KAGVTQTPRYLIKTRGQQVTLSCSPISGHRSVSWYQQTPGQGLQFLFEYFSETQRNKGNFPGRFSGRQFSNSRSEMNVSTLELGDSALYLCASSSRQGIFSYEQYFGPGTRLTVT.

The V call is TRBV27, the J call TRBJ2-3; D might be TRBD1 (6 bases). Trimming shortened V by 5 bases and J by 0 bases, and 18 bases separated the two germline ends. The CDR3 is 17 amino acids. Per the germline V gene, CDR1 is MNHEY and CDR2 is SMNVEV (reference sequence). The CDR3 here is CASSAFPPGQSTDTQYF. DNA for the CDR3: TGTGCCAGCAGTGCCTTCCCTCCGGGACAAAGCACAGATACGCAGTATTTT.

The V call is TRBV25-1, the J call TRBJ2-5, with 10 bases lining up with TRBD1. There are 17 residues in the CDR3. V lost 6 bases to trimming and J lost 4 bases; unmatched junction nucleotides: 14. Per the germline V gene, CDR1 is MGHDK and CDR2 is SYGVNS. The CDR3 spells CASRGPRDRGRGETQYF. CDR3 in DNA: TGTGCCAGCAGAGGCCCCCGGGACAGGGGTAGGGGAGAGACCCAGTACTTC.

This clonotype has only a few counts. This chain uses TRBV20-1 with TRBJ2-2, with unresolved D. The CDR3 runs 12 residues. The V end lost 0 bases, the J end lost 5 bases, and 4 bases lay between the germline ends. Germline V gene data show CDR1 as DFQATT and CDR2 as SNEGSKA (reference sequence). The CDR3 DNA reads TGCAGTGCTAGAGATGGAACCGGGGAGCTGTTTTTT. Its translation is CSARDGTGELFF.

This sequence joins TRBV6-1 and TRBJ2-2; possible D gene TRBD2, 5 bases. Germline V lookup: CDR1 MNHNS, CDR2 SASEGT. The CDR3 extends over 17 amino acids. Trimming left V 7 bases short and J 0 bases short, with 18 bases between. The CDR3 nucleotides read TGTGCCAGCACAAACTGGCGGGTTCAATCGAACACCGGGGAGCTGTTTTTT. Its protein is CASTNWRVQSNTGELFF.

The chain links TRBV25-1 to TRBJ1-1; 7 bases map to TRBD1. The CDR3 is made up of 14 amino acids. The trim removed 3 bases at V and 3 bases at J, leaving 4 bases unmatched. Germline V CDR1 and CDR2: MGHDK, SYGVNS. CDR3 bases: TGTGCCAGCAGTGACGAGACAGGGTACACTGAAGCTTTCTTT. Amino acids: CASSDETGYTEAFF.

A few counts support this clonotype. The rearrangement uses TRBV6-2 or TRBV6-3 and TRBJ1-6; D remains unclear. The germline V gene encodes CDR1 MNHEY and CDR2 SVGEGT. Between the trimmed V and J ends, which lost 3 bases and 0 bases, there was a span of 6 bases. The CDR3 length is 15 residues. The CDR3: CASSYASSYNSPLHF. CDR3 nucleotide sequence: TGTGCCAGCAGTTATGCGAGCTCCTATAATTCACCCCTCCACTTT.

The sample holds a few counts of this clonotype. CDR3 in DNA: TGTGCCAGCAGTCCAGGGACATTGGCCTACAATGAGCAGTTCTTC. Protein product: CASSPGTLAYNEQFF. This chain uses TRBV27 with TRBJ2-1; the D gene is possibly TRBD1 (6 bases). CDR3 length: 15 residues. Trimming took off 5 bases at V and 2 bases at J, with 13 bases between the two ends. Germline assignment: CDR1 MNHEY and CDR2 SMNVEV (reference sequence).

This clonotype was recorded at least ten times. The rearrangement links TRBV4-1 to TRBJ1-5; possibly TRBD1 for D (5 bases). CDR3 length: 14 amino acids. The germline CDR1 and CDR2 sequences are MGHRA and YSYEKL. The germline V and J ends were trimmed by 1 base and 7 bases, with 11 bases remaining between them. The CDR3: CASSQVPGRQPQHF. Written as DNA, the CDR3 is TGCGCCAGCAGCCAAGTCCCAGGGCGACAGCCCCAGCATTTT.

This clonotype was counted ten times or more. The genes are TRBV12-3 or TRBV12-4 and TRBJ1-5; 10 positions agree with TRBD1. The CDR3 covers 14 residues. Germline trimming cut 7 bases from V and 5 bases from J; bases unmatched to any gene: 5. The CDR3 region has the DNA TGTGCCAGCACCGTGACAGGGGGCGATCAGCCCCAGCATTTT. Translated, it gives CASTVTGGDQPQHF.